These 21 T cell receptor beta chains came from one sample sequenced in a study of T cells in Graves' hyperthyroidism and ophthalmopathy. RNA transcripts were the template for amplifying TCR beta CDR3 regions. First-round RT-PCR targeting the TCR CDR3 was performed with the HTBI primer set. TCRdb recomputed calls from the multiplex PCR reads with MiXCR, one row per CDR3 protein. The sample has about 260,000 distinct CDR3 sequences, about 20% seen once. The sample taken for sequencing was blood. The receptors shown here come from a young man with Graves' ophthalmopathy.

This clonotype occurred a few times. The chain has TRBV4-2 and TRBJ2-1; TRBD2 is a possible D gene (6 bases). This CDR3 has 19 residues. Per the germline V gene, CDR1 is LGHNA and CDR2 is YNFKEQ. Trimming cost V 4 bases and J 0 bases, with 22 bases left between them. CDR3 DNA: TGTGCCAGCAGCCCCATCCGCCCGGGAACGGGACTCTCCTACAATGAGCAGTTCTTC. It is translated as CASSPIRPGTGLSYNEQFF.

The gene calls are TRBV24-1 and TRBJ1-5; tentative D call: TRBD1 (6 bases). The ends were cut back, 2 bases at V and 6 bases at J, with 13 bases in the middle. Germline lookup yields CDR1 KGHDR and CDR2 SFDVKD. This CDR3 region has 15 residues. The CDR3 protein is CATSDSGGATQPQHF. Written as DNA, the CDR3 is TGTGCCACCAGTGATTCCGGGGGGGCCACTCAGCCCCAGCATTTT.

This chain connects TRBV29-1 to TRBJ1-1; D unclear. Between the trimmed V and J ends, which lost 5 bases and 6 bases, there was a span of 10 bases. CDR1 is SQVTM, CDR2 ANQGSEA, per germline. This CDR3 region has 11 residues. CDR3 residues: CSVLEGAEAFF. The CDR3 DNA is TGCAGCGTTCTCGAGGGCGCTGAAGCTTTCTTT. Looking up the rest from reference TRBV29-1 and TRBJ1-1 gives the full variable domain: SAVISQKPSRDICQRGTSLTIQCQVDSQVTMMFWYRQQPGQSLTLIATANQGSEATYESGFVIDKFPISRPNLTFSTLTVSNMSPEDSSIYLCSVLEGAEAFFGQGTRLTVV.

This sequence joins TRBV9 and TRBJ2-1; a possible D gene is TRBD2 (6 bases). CDR3 length: 15 amino acids. In germline, CDR1 is SGDLS, CDR2 YYNGEE. V lost 4 bases and J 1 base, leaving 12 bases between the germline ends. The CDR3, as DNA: TGTGCCAGCAGCATGTTCGGGAGTTCCTACAATGAGCAGTTCTTC. It yields the protein CASSMFGSSYNEQFF.

V and J are TRBV27 and TRBJ1-4; TRBD1 might be the D (6 bases). CDR3 length: 16 amino acids. Germline V gives CDR1 MNHEY, CDR2 SMNVEV (reference sequence). Trimming stripped 5 bases from V and 8 bases from J, with 21 bases between. The CDR3 reads CASSENGGSIGEKLFF. CDR3 DNA sequence: TGTGCCAGCAGTGAAAACGGGGGCAGCATCGGGGAAAAACTGTTTTTT.

The chain has TRBV29-1 and TRBJ2-7, with TRBD1 matching 9 bases. CDR3 length: 14 amino acids. V was clipped by 6 bases and J by 3 bases; unmatched bases: 9. Germline CDR1 reads SQVTM; CDR2 reads ANQGSEA. CDR3 region: CSVALQGAFYEQYF. Here the CDR3 DNA reads TGCAGCGTCGCGCTACAGGGGGCCTTCTACGAGCAGTACTTC.

This clonotype was seen repeatedly, ten times or more. The chain couples TRBV11-2 to TRBJ2-7; the D is unclear. The CDR3 is 13 amino acids. The germline CDR1 and CDR2 sequences are SGHAT and FQNNGV. V was trimmed by 0 bases and J by 2 bases, leaving 5 bases between them. Here the CDR3 reads CASSLDSTYEQYF. CDR3 in DNA: TGTGCCAGCAGCTTAGACAGTACCTACGAGCAGTACTTC.

The CDR3 DNA is TGTGCCAGCAGAGATAGCGGAGCTAGCACAGATACGCAGTATTTT. Protein: CASRDSGASTDTQYF. This chain uses TRBV28 with TRBJ2-3; D may be TRBD2 (6 bases). CDR1 and CDR2 from the germline V gene are MDHEN and SYDVKM. V dropped 6 bases and J dropped 0 bases, with 13 bases sitting between them. The CDR3 has 15 amino acids.

This clonotype was detected ten times or more. CDR3 nucleotide sequence: TGCAGTGCTAGAGACACAGGGGGCGGTGGGAGCAATCAGCCCCAGCATTTT. Amino acid sequence: CSARDTGGGGSNQPQHF. This sequence joins TRBV20-1 and TRBJ1-5; TRBD1 agrees at 9 bases. The length of the CDR3 is 17 residues. The junction had 7 bases not matched to a gene; V was cut back by 0 bases and J by 1 base. Germline CDR1 is DFQATT and CDR2 is SNEGSKA (reference sequence).

The rearrangement links TRBV29-1 to TRBJ1-1, with no clear D. CDR3 length: 10 residues. Trimming stripped 5 bases from V and 7 bases from J, with 8 bases between. The germline CDR1 and CDR2 sequences are SQVTM and ANQGSEA. CDR3: CSVRTVEAFF. In DNA, the CDR3 is TGCAGCGTTCGGACGGTTGAAGCTTTCTTT.

In its sample, this clonotype was seen a few times. The chain is built from TRBV2 and TRBJ2-1, with unresolved D. Between the trimmed V and J ends, which lost 3 bases and 5 bases, there was a span of 5 bases. Germline V gene lookup returns CDR1 SNHLY and CDR2 FYNNEI. The CDR3 extends over 12 amino acids. The CDR3 loop is CASSDRDNEQFF. CDR3 DNA: TGTGCCAGCAGTGACAGAGACAATGAGCAGTTCTTC.

The chain is built from TRBV20-1 and TRBJ2-5; D gene ambiguous. The V end was cut by 2 bases, the J end by 7 bases, with 8 bases between. The CDR3 runs 11 residues. Per germline, CDR1 DFQATT and CDR2 SNEGSKA (reference sequence). CDR3 nucleotide sequence: TGCAGTGCTAGAAGAGGTGGGACCCAGTACTTC. Amino acids: CSARRGGTQYF.

V and J are TRBV25-1 and TRBJ2-1, with TRBD2 identical over 12 bases. The J segment lost 9 bases and the V segment lost 5 bases, leaving 8 bases of the junction unmatched. This CDR3 contains 15 residues. The V gene's germline CDR1 is MGHDK and CDR2 SYGVNS. DNA for the CDR3: TGTGCCAGCAGTTCCCGGACTAGCGGGAACAGTGAGCAGTTCTTC. The encoded protein is CASSSRTSGNSEQFF. The complete variable domain, with remaining parts taken from reference TRBV25-1 and TRBJ2-1, reads EADIYQTPRYLVIGTGKKITLECSQTMGHDKMYWYQQDPGMELHLIHYSYGVNSTEKGDLSSESTVSRIRTEHFPLTLESARPSHTSQYLCASSSRTSGNSEQFFGPGTRLTVL.

This chain connects TRBV27 to TRBJ1-6, with D unresolved. Per germline, CDR1 MNHEY and CDR2 SMNVEV (reference sequence). CDR3 length equals 17 residues. The V gene lost 1 base and the J gene lost 6 bases, with 16 bases spanning the gap. CDR3: CASSLFLPRIANSPLHF. CDR3 DNA sequence: TGTGCCAGCAGTTTATTTCTGCCAAGGATTGCTAATTCACCCCTCCACTTT.

This clonotype has at least ten counts. This chain's CDR3 is CAIKGLAFNEQFF. CDR3 in DNA: TGTGCCATCAAAGGGCTAGCTTTCAATGAGCAGTTCTTC. The genes are TRBV10-3 and TRBJ2-1; possibly TRBD2 for D (5 bases). This CDR3 contains 13 residues. The V gene's germline CDR1 is ENHRY and CDR2 SYGVKD. The V and J ends lost 7 bases and 6 bases respectively, with 13 bases between them.

The chain uses TRBV12-5 and TRBJ2-1, with D hard to call. Germline CDR1 LGHNT, CDR2 FRNRAP. Trimming shortened V by 2 bases and J by 8 bases, and 10 bases separated the two germline ends. This CDR3 contains 13 residues. CDR3 sequence: CASGLTWADEQFF. CDR3 coding DNA: TGTGCTAGTGGTTTGACCTGGGCCGATGAGCAGTTCTTC.

This clonotype was counted many times. The chain couples TRBV11-3 to TRBJ1-1; TRBD1 might be the D (6 bases). The CDR3 is 11 amino acids. CDR1 and CDR2 (germline): SGHNT, YENEEA. The V and J ends lost 6 bases and 7 bases respectively, with 9 bases between them. This chain's CDR3 is CASSHRDEAFF. In DNA, the CDR3 is TGTGCCAGCAGTCACAGGGATGAAGCTTTCTTT.

V is TRBV7-2 and J is TRBJ1-4; possible D gene TRBD1, 6 bases. The CDR3 runs 14 residues. Germline lookup yields CDR1 SGHTA and CDR2 FQGNSA. Trimming cost V 5 bases and J 7 bases, with 14 bases left between them. In DNA, the CDR3 is TGTGCCAGCAGCCTACCGGGGGCAGGTGAAAAACTGTTTTTT. It yields the protein CASSLPGAGEKLFF.

The chain couples TRBV9 to TRBJ1-3, with D possibly being TRBD1 (5 bases). V was clipped by 6 bases and J by 4 bases, with 17 bases between them. CDR3 length equals 15 residues. Germline loops: CDR1 SGDLS, CDR2 YYNGEE. As DNA, the CDR3 is TGTGCCAGCAACCTCCACAGGTCCTACGGAAACACCATATATTTT. Translating gives CASNLHRSYGNTIYF.

This clonotype was seen more than once but under ten times. The chain recombines TRBV19 with TRBJ2-7, with 7 bases matching TRBD1. Germline V lookup: CDR1 LNHDA, CDR2 SQIVND (reference sequence). Trimming removed 4 bases from V and 3 bases from J; junction bases left unmatched: 3. This CDR3 is 13 amino acids long. CDR3 residues: CASSRAGGYEQYF. Here the CDR3 DNA reads TGTGCCAGTAGTAGAGCAGGGGGCTACGAGCAGTACTTC.

This clonotype was counted ten times or more. This chain joins TRBV6-2 or TRBV6-3 and TRBJ1-4; no definite D call. The germline CDR1 and CDR2 sequences are MNHEY and SVGEGT. This CDR3 spans 16 amino acids. Trimming cost V 6 bases and J 0 bases, with 14 bases left between them. In nucleotides, the CDR3 is TGTGCCAGCAGCCAAAGGAAAAGCGCAACTAATGAAAAACTGTTTTTT. It codes for CASSQRKSATNEKLFF.